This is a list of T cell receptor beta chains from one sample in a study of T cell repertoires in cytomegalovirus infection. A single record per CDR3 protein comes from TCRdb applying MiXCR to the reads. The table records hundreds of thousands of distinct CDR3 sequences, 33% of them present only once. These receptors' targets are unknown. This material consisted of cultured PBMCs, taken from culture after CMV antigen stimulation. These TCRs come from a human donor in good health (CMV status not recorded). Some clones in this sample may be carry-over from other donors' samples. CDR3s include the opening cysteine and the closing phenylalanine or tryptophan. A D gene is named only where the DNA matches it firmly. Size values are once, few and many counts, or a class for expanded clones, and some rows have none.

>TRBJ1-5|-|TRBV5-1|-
CASSHQIGGKPQHF
TGCGCCAGCAGCCACCAGATTGGAGGAAAGCCCCAGCATTTT
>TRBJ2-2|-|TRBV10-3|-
CPYSNTGELFF
TGTCCGTACAGCAACACCGGGGAGCTGTTTTTT
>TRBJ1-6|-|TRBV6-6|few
CASSYTSWASTLHF
TGTGCCAGCAGTTACACGAGTTGGGCATCCACCCTCCACTTT
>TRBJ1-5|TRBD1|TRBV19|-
CASSSGGGTGVQPQHF
TGTGCCAGTAGTTCCGGAGGAGGGACAGGGGTTCAGCCCCAGCATTTT
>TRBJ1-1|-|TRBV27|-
CASRGRSNTEAFF
TGTGCCAGCAGGGGGAGATCGAACACTGAAGCTTTCTTT
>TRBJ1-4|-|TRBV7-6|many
CASSRATNEKLFF
TGTGCCAGCAGTCGGGCAACTAATGAAAAACTGTTTTTT
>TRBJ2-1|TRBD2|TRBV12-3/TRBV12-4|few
CASRRLAASNEQFF
TGTGCCAGCAGGAGACTAGCGGCTTCCAATGAGCAGTTCTTC
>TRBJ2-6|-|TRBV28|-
CASSQTPHTAGANVLTF
TGTGCCAGCAGTCAGACACCCCACACGGCTGGGGCCAACGTCCTGACTTTC
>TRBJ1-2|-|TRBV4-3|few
CASSHEAGRNYGYTF
TGCGCCAGCAGCCATGAAGCAGGCCGCAACTATGGCTACACCTTC
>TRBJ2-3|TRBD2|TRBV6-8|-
CASRYPWGLAGDLTDTQYF
TGTGCCAGCAGGTACCCTTGGGGACTAGCGGGAGATCTCACAGATACGCAGTATTTT
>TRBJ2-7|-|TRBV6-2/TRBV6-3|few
CASGTRKFYEQYF
TGTGCCAGCGGAACGCGGAAGTTCTACGAGCAGTACTTC
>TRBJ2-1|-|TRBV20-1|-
CSARPSRVADTFEQFF
TGCAGTGCTAGACCCTCCCGGGTAGCGGATACTTTTGAGCAGTTCTTC
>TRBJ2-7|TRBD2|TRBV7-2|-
CASGLAGPSGSTLDEQYF
TGTGCCAGCGGCTTAGCGGGTCCTAGCGGGAGTACTCTCGACGAGCAGTACTTC
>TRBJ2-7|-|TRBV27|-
CASSLRGGGPRGTYF
TGTGCCAGCAGTTTACGAGGAGGAGGACCCCGAGGGACGTACTTC
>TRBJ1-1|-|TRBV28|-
CASSLIGLTEAFF
TGTGCCAGCAGTCTCATAGGTCTCACTGAAGCTTTCTTT
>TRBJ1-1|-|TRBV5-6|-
CASSLRAANTEAFF
TGTGCCAGCAGCTTGAGAGCAGCGAACACTGAAGCTTTCTTT
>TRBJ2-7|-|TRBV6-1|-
CASQVDTDYEQYF
TGTGCCAGTCAGGTAGACACCGACTACGAGCAGTACTTC
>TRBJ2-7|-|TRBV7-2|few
CASSFTFSYEQYF
TGTGCCAGCAGCTTCACATTCTCCTACGAGCAGTACTTC
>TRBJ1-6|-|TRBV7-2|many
CASSLAGRGLKISPLHF
TGTGCCAGCAGCTTAGCGGGAAGAGGGTTGAAGATATCACCCCTCCACTTT
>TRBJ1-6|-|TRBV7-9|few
CASSLGLINSPLHF
TGTGCCAGCAGCCTCGGACTGATTAATTCACCCCTCCACTTT
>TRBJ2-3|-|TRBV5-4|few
CASSSRDSPLADTQYF
TGTGCCAGCAGCAGCCGGGACTCGCCCCTCGCAGATACGCAGTATTTT
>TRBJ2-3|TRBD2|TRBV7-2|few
CASSYFFEWGGSPDTQYF
TGTGCCAGCAGCTATTTTTTTGAGTGGGGGGGGTCCCCAGATACGCAGTATTTT
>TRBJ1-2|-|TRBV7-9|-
CASSFPGPFYGYTF
TGTGCCAGCAGCTTCCCGGGACCGTTCTATGGCTACACCTTC
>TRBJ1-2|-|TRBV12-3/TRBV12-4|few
CATSGANYGYTF
TGTGCCACCTCCGGGGCGAACTATGGCTACACCTTC
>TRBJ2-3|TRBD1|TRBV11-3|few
CASSLATGTGGSDTQYF
TGTGCCAGCAGCTTAGCTACCGGGACAGGGGGTTCGGATACGCAGTATTTT
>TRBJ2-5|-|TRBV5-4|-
CASSSEYRDQETQYF
TGTGCCAGCAGCTCAGAATACCGGGACCAAGAGACCCAGTACTTC
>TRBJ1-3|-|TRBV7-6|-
CASSLPRLGARENTIYF
TGTGCCAGCAGCTTACCCCGTCTCGGGGCACGGGAAAACACCATATATTTT
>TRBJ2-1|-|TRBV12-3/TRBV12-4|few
CASRHSGIPYAEQFF
TGTGCCAGCAGACACTCCGGGATACCGTATGCTGAGCAGTTCTTC
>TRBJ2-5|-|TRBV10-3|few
CAIKRLPGIEETQYF
TGTGCCATCAAGAGGTTGCCGGGGATCGAAGAGACCCAGTACTTC
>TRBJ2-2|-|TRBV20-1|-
CSARDTLTGELFF
TGCAGTGCTAGGGACACCCTCACCGGGGAGCTGTTTTTT
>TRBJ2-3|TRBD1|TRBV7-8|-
CASSLYRGLGDTQYF
TGTGCCAGCAGCTTGTACAGGGGGCTTGGAGATACGCAGTATTTT
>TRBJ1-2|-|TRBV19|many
CASSSGQFYGYTF
TGTGCCAGTAGTAGTGGACAATTCTATGGCTACACCTTC
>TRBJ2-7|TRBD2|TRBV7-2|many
CASSSGLAGGPGDEQYF
TGTGCCAGCAGCTCGGGACTAGCGGGAGGGCCCGGGGACGAGCAGTACTTC
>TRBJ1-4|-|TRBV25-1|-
CASSGWGGEAGETANEKLFF
TGTGCCAGCAGTGGATGGGGAGGAGAGGCAGGGGAGACGGCTAATGAAAAACTGTTTTTT
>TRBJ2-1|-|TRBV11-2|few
CASSLMQGGAFF
TGTGCCAGCAGCTTGATGCAAGGCGGTGCGTTCTTC